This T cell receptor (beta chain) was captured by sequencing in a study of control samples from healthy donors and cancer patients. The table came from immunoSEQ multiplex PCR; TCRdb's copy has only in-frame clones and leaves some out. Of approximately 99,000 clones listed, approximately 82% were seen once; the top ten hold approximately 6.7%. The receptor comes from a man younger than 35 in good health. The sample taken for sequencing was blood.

The CDR3 sequence is CASSSSANYGYTF. The CDR3 coding sequence is TGCGCCAGCAGCTCCAGCGCAAACTATGGCTACACCTTC. The V call is TRBV5-1, the J call TRBJ1-2; no definite D call. The V gene lost 3 bases and the J gene lost 2 bases, with 8 bases spanning the gap. The CDR3 covers 13 residues. Germline V gene sequence: CDR1 SGHRS, CDR2 YFSETQ.